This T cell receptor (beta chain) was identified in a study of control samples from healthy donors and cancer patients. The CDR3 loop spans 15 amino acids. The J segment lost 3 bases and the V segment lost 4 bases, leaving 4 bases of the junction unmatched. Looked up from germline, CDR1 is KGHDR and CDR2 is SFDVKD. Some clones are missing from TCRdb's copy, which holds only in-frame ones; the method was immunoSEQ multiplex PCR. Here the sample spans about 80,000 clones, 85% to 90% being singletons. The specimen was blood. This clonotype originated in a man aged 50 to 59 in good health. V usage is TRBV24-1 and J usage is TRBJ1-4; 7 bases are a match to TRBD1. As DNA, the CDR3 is TGTGCCACCAGTGACCGGGACAGCCCTAATGAAAAACTGTTTTTT. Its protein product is CATSDRDSPNEKLFF.